These 15 T cell receptor beta chains came from one sample sequenced in a study of early T cells in non-severe SARS-CoV-2 infection. TCRdb reprocessed the 5' RACE reads via MiXCR and lists one record per CDR3 protein. This sample yields 55,000 to 75,000 distinct CDR3 sequences, of which roughly 8.4% are seen a single time; about 3.7% belongs to the top ten. The source material was whole blood. Receptors originate from an adult who was a healthcare worker with PCR-confirmed SARS-CoV-2 infection or an uninfected control (not recorded which).

This clonotype came up a few times. J is TRBJ2-5 and V is TRBV7-7; D gene uncertain. Germline V gene lookup returns CDR1 SSHAT and CDR2 FNYEAQ (reference sequence). This CDR3 spans 14 amino acids. The V and J ends lost 5 bases and 2 bases respectively, with 12 bases between them. The CDR3 DNA sequence: TGTGCCAGCAGCCCCTCCAGCGCTCAAGAGACCCAGTACTTC. Protein: CASSPSSAQETQYF.

Many counts were recorded for this clonotype. The gene calls are TRBV3-1 and TRBJ2-1, with 10 bases matching TRBD1. Germline CDR1 is LGHDT and CDR2 is YNNKEL (reference sequence). This CDR3 is 17 amino acids long. Trimming at V came to 1 base and at J to 3 bases, leaving 6 bases not matched to a gene. CDR3 region: CASSQGGTGDNYNEQFF. CDR3 sequence (DNA): TGTGCCAGCAGCCAAGGGGGGACAGGGGATAACTACAATGAGCAGTTCTTC.

In its sample, this clonotype was seen many times. The genes are TRBV7-3 and TRBJ2-2, with a weak D call TRBD1 (5 bases). Germline V lookup: CDR1 SGHTA, CDR2 FQGTGA. The CDR3 is made up of 14 amino acids. Trimming removed 8 bases from V and 0 bases from J, with 10 bases in between. In DNA form, the CDR3 reads TGTGCCAGCCGCGACAGCGCGAACACCGGGGAGCTGTTTTTT. Its translation is CASRDSANTGELFF. Drawing the rest from reference TRBV7-3 and TRBJ2-2, the complete variable domain is GAGVSQTPSNKVTEKGKYVELRCDPISGHTALYWYRQSLGQGPEFLIYFQGTGAADDSGLPNDRFFAVRPEGSVSTLKIQRTERGDSAVYLCASRDSANTGELFFGEGSRLTVL.

In this sample, this clonotype turned up many times. The chain recombines TRBV13 with TRBJ2-4; 8 nucleotides line up with TRBD2. The CDR3 is 15 amino acids. Germline trimming cut 1 base from V and 8 bases from J; bases unmatched to any gene: 7. Germline V lookup: CDR1 PRHDT, CDR2 FYEKMQ (reference sequence). CDR3 sequence: CASSLDSGGKDIQYF. The CDR3 DNA reads TGTGCCAGCAGCTTAGATTCGGGGGGGAAGGACATTCAGTACTTC.

This clonotype showed up many times. V is TRBV9 and J is TRBJ2-2, with a weak D call TRBD2 (7 bases). CDR1 and CDR2 (germline): SGDLS, YYNGEE. The V gene lost 0 bases and the J gene lost 3 bases, with 12 bases spanning the gap. The CDR3 length is 16 residues. The CDR3, as DNA: TGTGCCAGCAGCGTAGCTCGGGGGGCAGACACCGGGGAGCTGTTTTTT. Protein sequence: CASSVARGADTGELFF.

The chain carries TRBV7-2 and TRBJ2-1; D is unresolved. The V gene's germline CDR1 is SGHTA and CDR2 FQGNSA. This CDR3 is built from 11 residues. The V gene lost 5 bases and the J gene lost 4 bases, with 3 bases spanning the gap. CDR3 residues: CASSRYNEQFF. The DNA of the CDR3 is TGTGCCAGCAGCCGATACAATGAGCAGTTCTTC.

This clonotype was seen ten or more times. This chain connects TRBV28 to TRBJ1-2; the D is unclear. CDR1 is MDHEN, CDR2 SYDVKM, per germline. This CDR3 has 13 residues. The ends were cut back, 5 bases at V and 2 bases at J, with 9 bases in the middle. CDR3 loop: CASSRGQNYGYTF. The CDR3, as DNA: TGTGCCAGCAGTAGAGGGCAGAACTATGGCTACACCTTC.

The table lists this clonotype with many counts. This chain joins TRBV14 and TRBJ2-1; D gene uncertain. Germline values: CDR1 SGHDN, CDR2 FVKESK. The ends were cut back, 2 bases at V and 8 bases at J, with 16 bases in the middle. The CDR3 contains 15 residues. The DNA of the CDR3 is TGTGCCAGCAGCCAATTGGGCTATCCTACGGATGAGCAGTTCTTC. It is translated as CASSQLGYPTDEQFF.

There are a few counts of this clonotype. The chain joins TRBV12-3 or TRBV12-4 to TRBJ2-5; 7 nucleotides agree with TRBD2. V lost 4 bases to trimming and J lost 4 bases; unmatched junction nucleotides: 6. The CDR3 runs 14 residues. CDR3 region: CASSYQRELETQYF. The CDR3, as DNA: TGTGCCAGCAGTTATCAGCGGGAACTAGAGACCCAGTACTTC.

This clonotype has more than one count but fewer than ten. The J gene is TRBJ2-7, the V gene TRBV3-1; 9 nucleotides agree with TRBD2. V gave up 3 bases and J gave up 0 bases; unmatched junction bases: 6. The V gene's germline CDR1 is LGHDT and CDR2 YNNKEL (reference sequence). CDR3 length: 16 amino acids. The CDR3 spells CASSHGVAGASYEQYF. In nucleotides, the CDR3 is TGTGCCAGCAGCCACGGCGTAGCGGGGGCCTCCTACGAGCAGTACTTC.

The chain carries TRBV12-3 or TRBV12-4 and TRBJ2-3; D is undetermined. V was trimmed by 10 bases and J by 2 bases, leaving 13 bases between them. This CDR3 is built from 13 residues. Here the CDR3 reads CATKAQLTDTQYF. CDR3 in DNA: TGTGCCACTAAGGCCCAGCTCACAGATACGCAGTATTTT.

The chain is built from TRBV7-9 and TRBJ2-7; possibly TRBD2 for D (6 bases). This CDR3 has 15 amino acids. Germline-derived CDR1 and CDR2 are SEHNR and FQNEAQ (reference sequence). V was shortened by 1 base and J by 4 bases, with 14 bases between the two germline ends. This CDR3 reads CASSLVEGVRYEQYF. The DNA for the CDR3 is TGTGCCAGCAGCTTAGTGGAGGGAGTTAGGTACGAGCAGTACTTC.

V and J are TRBV24-1 and TRBJ2-5; no firm D call. The CDR3 has 14 amino acids. Deletions cut 4 bases from V and 4 bases from J, with 12 bases between. Per germline, CDR1 KGHDR and CDR2 SFDVKD. The CDR3 loop reads CATSDRTKGETQYF. CDR3 nucleotides: TGTGCCACCAGTGACCGGACCAAAGGAGAGACCCAGTACTTC.

The chain recombines TRBV28 with TRBJ2-1; 12 bases fit TRBD2. This CDR3 comprises 17 residues. CDR1 and CDR2 (germline): MDHEN, SYDVKM. The ends lost 5 bases at V and 12 bases at J; junction bases unmatched: 17. The CDR3 DNA reads TGTGCCAGCAGTCCAAGGAAGCTAGCGGGAGGGCAGGTCATGCAGTTCTTC. Translated, it gives CASSPRKLAGGQVMQFF.

This clonotype occurred many times. This chain uses TRBV18 with TRBJ2-7; 7 bases agree with TRBD1. V lost 2 bases to trimming and J lost 2 bases; unmatched junction nucleotides: 9. Germline loops: CDR1 KGHSH, CDR2 LQKENI. The CDR3 is made up of 16 amino acids. Written as DNA, the CDR3 is TGTGCCAGCTCACCAGAAGACAGGGAAGATCCCTACGAGCAGTACTTC. Translating it yields CASSPEDREDPYEQYF.